The present TCR beta chain was sequenced within a study of blood T cell repertoires in COVID-19. Study information: From the United States, Italy and Spain came samples of acute and convalescent COVID-19. From T cells, B-cell-depleted T cells, or PBMCs came the material, which was cDNA or gDNA.

In the authors' methods: From reference gene primer amplification, estimates of nucleated cell counts were derived. The data were produced by immunoSEQ multiplex PCR, yet TCRdb's version contains in-frame clones alone and is incomplete. From that table come the V and J calls and clone size; the DNA was used to work out D and trimming. The sample lists about 250,000 clones, 70% to 85% occurring once. CDR1 and CDR2 (germline): LNHDA, SQIVND (reference sequence). This CDR3 is 15 amino acids long. The ends were cut back, 8 bases at V and 0 bases at J, with 16 bases in the middle. Patients at the Seattle site were enrolled during active infection and followed longitudinally.

The rearrangement joins TRBV19 to TRBJ2-5, with D possibly being TRBD1 (5 bases). The sample comprised peripheral blood. This TCR was recovered from a human donor with COVID-19, enrolled during active disease. The donor label of this sample is uncertain. Written as DNA, the CDR3 is TGTGCCAGTGGACGGGCCAGACAGAACCAAGAGACCCAGTACTTC. Amino acids: CASGRARQNQETQYF.